The next 29 T cell receptor beta chains were all read from a single sample in a study of T-cell reconstitution after alpha-beta-depleted transplantation in children. Molecular barcoding with unique molecular identifiers was used for the TCRbeta library. TCRdb re-called the PCR reads with MiXCR, one entry per CDR3 protein. The repertoire holds over 150,000 distinct CDR3 sequences, with 5.5% to 7% as singletons. Sequenced material: PBMCs, taken before TCRalphabeta/CD19-depleted stem cell transplant. These receptors were obtained from a girl under three years old with combined immunodeficiency, due to receive a stem cell transplant.

At least ten counts were recorded for this clonotype. This chain links TRBV20-1 with TRBJ2-7, with 7 bases matching TRBD1. V lost 0 bases, J lost 3 bases, and 5 bases stayed unmatched. Germline CDR1 reads DFQATT; CDR2 reads SNEGSKA (reference sequence). The CDR3 totals 14 residues. CDR3 sequence reads: CSARDFDRDYEQYF. The CDR3 DNA follows: TGCAGTGCTAGAGATTTTGACAGGGACTACGAGCAGTACTTC.

This clonotype has at least ten counts. V is TRBV20-1 and J is TRBJ2-1, with 11 bases aligning to TRBD1. CDR3 length equals 14 residues. Germline trimming cut 8 bases from V and 7 bases from J; bases unmatched to any gene: 10. Per germline, CDR1 DFQATT and CDR2 SNEGSKA (reference sequence). In DNA form, the CDR3 reads TGCAGTACACTCGGACAGGGGGCTAAAAATGAGCAGTTCTTC. Its protein product is CSTLGQGAKNEQFF.

This clonotype was detected many times. The rearrangement joins TRBV5-1 to TRBJ2-1; 8 nucleotides line up with TRBD2. This CDR3 is built from 15 residues. Germline V gives CDR1 SGHRS, CDR2 YFSETQ. The V and J ends lost 0 bases and 7 bases, in that order; junction bases with no gene match: 6. The CDR3 nucleotides are TGCGCCAGCAGCTTGGCCAGCGGGAGTACAAATGAGCAGTTCTTC. This encodes CASSLASGSTNEQFF.

The chain links TRBV7-2 to TRBJ1-1; D remains ambiguous. V dropped 2 bases and J dropped 1 base, with 11 bases sitting between them. Germline CDR1 and CDR2: SGHTA and FQGNSA. The CDR3 extends over 15 amino acids. The CDR3 is CASSLWVGRNTEAFF. DNA of the CDR3: TGTGCCAGCAGCTTATGGGTGGGTCGGAACACTGAAGCTTTCTTT.

The V gene is TRBV19, the J gene TRBJ2-6, with D possibly matching TRBD1 (5 bases). Germline assignment: CDR1 LNHDA and CDR2 SQIVND (reference sequence). The germline V and J ends were trimmed by 9 bases and 0 bases, with 18 bases remaining between them. The CDR3 spans 17 residues. The CDR3 DNA sequence: TGTGCCAGGCGACCCAGGGTGGTTTCCTCTGGGGCCAACGTCCTGACTTTC. Translating it yields CARRPRVVSSGANVLTF.

This clonotype was seen many times. The chain carries TRBV28 and TRBJ1-1; a weak D match, TRBD1 (6 bases). V lost 5 bases and J lost 1, with 20 bases in between. The CDR3 runs 17 residues. Germline CDR1 is MDHEN and CDR2 is SYDVKM. The DNA of the CDR3 is TGTGCCAGCAGTCCGGTCACAGGGTTCTCGTCGAACACTGAAGCTTTCTTT. It is translated as CASSPVTGFSSNTEAFF.

The chain uses TRBV4-3 and TRBJ2-3, with D hard to call. V was clipped by 0 bases and J by 11 bases, with 18 bases between them. The CDR3 runs to 15 residues. Germline CDR1 is LGHNA and CDR2 is YSLEER. CDR3 in DNA: TGCGCCAGCAGCCAAGATGAAAGCGCTCTAGGCGAGCAGTATTTT. Translation gives CASSQDESALGEQYF.

This clonotype was seen at least ten times. J is TRBJ2-3 and V is TRBV12-3 or TRBV12-4; D is possibly TRBD2 (5 bases). V was cut by 0 bases and J by 1 base, with 11 bases left in between. This CDR3 contains 16 residues. This chain's CDR3 is CASSLAWERGTDTQYF. In DNA, the CDR3 is TGTGCCAGCAGTTTAGCGTGGGAGAGGGGCACAGATACGCAGTATTTT.

This clonotype was seen many times. The genes are TRBV29-1 and TRBJ2-7, with D uncertain. Trimming pared 3 bases from V and 0 bases from J, leaving 9 bases between. This CDR3 has 13 residues. Germline CDR1 and CDR2: SQVTM and ANQGSEA. The DNA for the CDR3 is TGCAGCGTTGAGGGCCACCACTCCTACGAGCAGTACTTC. Amino acids: CSVEGHHSYEQYF.

Many counts were recorded for this clonotype. The V gene is TRBV29-1, the J gene TRBJ2-1; tentative D call: TRBD1 (5 bases). The germline V gene has CDR1 SQVTM and CDR2 ANQGSEA. V dropped 6 bases and J dropped 10 bases, with 10 bases sitting between them. CDR3 length: 10 residues. CDR3 bases: TGCAGCGTAGACCAGGGAGAGCAGTTCTTC. Amino acids: CSVDQGEQFF.

This clonotype was recorded at least ten times. J is TRBJ2-7 and V is TRBV7-2, with D possibly TRBD1 on 6 matching bases. V dropped 1 base and J dropped 0 bases, with 10 bases sitting between them. Germline V gene sequence: CDR1 SGHTA, CDR2 FQGNSA. The CDR3 has 15 residues. The CDR3 DNA follows: TGTGCCAGCAGCTTAGTGACAGGCGCCTCCTACGAGCAGTACTTC. Residues: CASSLVTGASYEQYF.

In this sample, this clonotype turned up many times. This rearrangement joins TRBV28 to TRBJ2-4, with a possible D match to TRBD2 (6 bases). Germline V lookup: CDR1 MDHEN, CDR2 SYDVKM. The V end lost 8 bases, the J end lost 0 bases, and 14 bases lay between the germline ends. The CDR3 extends over 15 amino acids. The CDR3 region is CASRKRVLAKNIQYF. CDR3 DNA: TGTGCCAGCCGGAAGCGGGTACTAGCCAAAAACATTCAGTACTTC.

This clonotype was detected a few times. The V and J genes are TRBV5-1 and TRBJ1-6, with TRBD1 identical over 8 bases. Germline V gene sequence: CDR1 SGHRS, CDR2 YFSETQ. This CDR3 has 14 amino acids. V lost 3 bases, J lost 8 bases, and 4 bases stayed unmatched. CDR3 in amino acids: CASSSTGDDSPLHF. CDR3 nucleotide sequence: TGCGCCAGCAGCTCGACAGGGGATGATTCACCCCTCCACTTT. The complete variable domain, with remaining parts taken from reference TRBV5-1 and TRBJ1-6, reads KAGVTQTPRYLIKTRGQQVTLSCSPISGHRSVSWYQQTPGQGLQFLFEYFSETQRNKGNFPGRFSGRQFSNSRSEMNVSTLELGDSALYLCASSSTGDDSPLHFGNGTRLTVT.

This clonotype was counted at least ten times. The CDR3 DNA follows: TGTGCCAGCAGCTTTTCCCCTCCGGGAGAGACTGAAGCTTTCTTT. This gives the protein CASSFSPPGETEAFF. The V and J genes are TRBV7-3 and TRBJ1-1; D gene uncertain. The V and J ends lost 3 bases and 5 bases respectively, with 16 bases between them. The germline CDR1 and CDR2 sequences are SGHTA and FQGTGA. CDR3 length: 15 amino acids.

This clonotype showed up many times. The chain links TRBV12-3 or TRBV12-4 to TRBJ1-2, with a tentative D call TRBD1 (5 bases). Trimming removed 5 bases at V and 4 bases at J, with 20 bases between. This CDR3 comprises 16 residues. CDR3 nucleotide sequence: TGTGCCAGCAGTCCTTCCACAGGTCTCAGGGTCTATGGCTACACCTTC. Its protein is CASSPSTGLRVYGYTF.

The chain has TRBV27 and TRBJ2-7, with D perhaps TRBD2 (6 bases). V lost 3 bases and J lost 7, with 13 bases in between. Looked up from germline, CDR1 is MNHEY and CDR2 is SMNVEV (reference sequence). The CDR3 sequence is 13 residues long. This chain's CDR3 is CASSFPGGWEQYF. The CDR3 nucleotides are TGTGCCAGCAGTTTTCCCGGGGGTTGGGAGCAGTACTTC.

This clonotype came up many times. This chain connects TRBV20-1 to TRBJ1-6; D is uncertain. Deletions cut 5 bases from V and 1 base from J, with 9 bases between. The CDR3 totals 14 residues. Germline CDR1 reads DFQATT; CDR2 reads SNEGSKA (reference sequence). In DNA form, the CDR3 reads TGCAGTGCTGGTTCGGCGTCCTATAATTCACCCCTCCACTTT. Translated: CSAGSASYNSPLHF.

This clonotype came up many times. The rearrangement links TRBV4-3 to TRBJ2-3; D gene uncertain. Trimming pared 0 bases from V and 1 base from J, leaving 20 bases between. Germline CDR1 reads LGHNA; CDR2 reads YSLEER. The CDR3 has 19 amino acids. CDR3 nucleotides: TGCGCCAGCAGCCAAGATCCCGTTGACGGAGCGTTCGGCACAGATACGCAGTATTTT. Its protein product is CASSQDPVDGAFGTDTQYF.

This clonotype was detected many times. J is TRBJ2-4 and V is TRBV6-1, with 8 bases aligning to TRBD2. The V segment lost 6 bases and the J segment 9 bases; nucleotides outside the gene matches: 16. Germline loops: CDR1 MNHNS, CDR2 SASEGT. The CDR3 covers 16 residues. CDR3 amino acids: CASSDNPGTRFGIQYF. For the CDR3, the DNA is TGTGCCAGCAGCGATAACCCCGGGACTAGATTCGGCATTCAGTACTTC.

This clonotype was counted between two and nine times. V and J are TRBV12-3 or TRBV12-4 and TRBJ2-5; D is undetermined. Trimming stripped 2 bases from V and 1 base from J, with 5 bases between. This CDR3 comprises 13 residues. CDR3 nucleotides: TGTGCCAGCAGTTTATTCAGCCAAGAGACCCAGTACTTC. Amino acid sequence: CASSLFSQETQYF.

This clonotype was detected a few times. This chain connects TRBV10-3 to TRBJ1-1; tentative D call: TRBD1 (5 bases). There are 15 residues in the CDR3. The V end lost 6 bases, the J end lost 0 bases, and 14 bases lay between the germline ends. Germline values: CDR1 ENHRY, CDR2 SYGVKD. The CDR3 here is CAISGTGPLNTEAFF. For the CDR3, the DNA is TGTGCCATCAGCGGCACAGGCCCTTTGAACACTGAAGCTTTCTTT.

This clonotype was observed a handful of times. This chain links TRBV20-1 with TRBJ1-3, with D hard to call. Germline V gives CDR1 DFQATT, CDR2 SNEGSKA (reference sequence). CDR3 length: 17 amino acids. CDR3 residues: CCARGLENIGHGNTIYF. In DNA form, the CDR3 reads TGCTGCGCTAGAGGACTCGAAAACATCGGCCATGGAAACACCATATATTTT.

This clonotype occurred a few times. One junction end does not reproduce the germline sequence, and a read error may be involved. The chain carries TRBV3-1 and TRBJ2-3; 14 bases line up with TRBD2. From germline, CDR1 is LGHDT and CDR2 YNNKEL (reference sequence). This CDR3 region has 18 residues. DNA for the CDR3: TGTGCCATCAGCCCGACTAGCGGGAGGGGTTTGTCCACAGATACGCAGTATTTT. This codes for CAISPTSGRGLSTDTQYF.

Worth noting for this clonotype: Just one base apart from a much larger clone, this may be a read error. The chain links TRBV4-1 to TRBJ2-1; D may match TRBD1 or TRBD2 (5 bases each). The CDR3 covers 17 residues. Germline assignment: CDR1 MGHRA and CDR2 YSYEKL. The CDR3 loop reads CASSQEVGTITYNEQLF. CDR3 in DNA: TGCGCCAGCAGCCAAGAGGTCGGGACCATAACCTACAATGAGCAGTTGTTC.

At least ten counts were recorded for this clonotype. The chain links TRBV29-1 to TRBJ2-5; maybe TRBD2 (7 bases). The germline CDR1 and CDR2 sequences are SQVTM and ANQGSEA. Trimming took 7 bases from V and 4 from J, leaving 16 bases between them. The CDR3 covers 13 residues. CDR3 residues: CSAGGGRLETQYF. The CDR3 DNA follows: TGCAGCGCCGGCGGGGGCAGGCTAGAGACCCAGTACTTC.

CDR3 protein: CTISFAGVDGQISYEQYF. DNA for the CDR3: TGTACCATCAGTTTTGCGGGGGTGGACGGACAGATCTCCTACGAGCAGTACTTC. V usage is TRBV6-7 and J usage is TRBJ2-7, with a possible D match to TRBD2 (7 bases). TRBV6-7 is given ORF status, its function remaining uncertain. This CDR3 is 18 amino acids long.

V usage is TRBV20-1 and J usage is TRBJ2-7; 13 bases are a match to TRBD2. Germline V gives CDR1 DFQATT, CDR2 SNEGSKA (reference sequence). V lost 2 bases to trimming and J lost 4 bases; unmatched junction nucleotides: 2. The CDR3 length is 14 residues. The CDR3 is CSARSTSGRYEQYF. For the CDR3, the DNA is TGCAGTGCTAGATCGACTAGCGGGAGGTACGAGCAGTACTTC.

This clonotype was seen a handful of times. The rearrangement joins TRBV29-1 to TRBJ2-7; the match to TRBD2 covers 10 bases. This CDR3 region has 13 residues. CDR1 is SQVTM, CDR2 ANQGSEA, per germline. V shed 6 bases and J 7 bases; nucleotides not matched to a gene: 9. CDR3: CSVSGGGGGEQYF. In DNA, the CDR3 is TGCAGCGTCAGCGGGGGGGGCGGTGGTGAGCAGTACTTC.

This clonotype was seen ten or more times. CDR3: CASSLIGIPYNEQFF. CDR3 sequence (DNA): TGCGCCAGCAGCTTGATAGGGATCCCCTACAATGAGCAGTTCTTC. The chain joins TRBV5-1 to TRBJ2-1, with unresolved D. Looked up from germline, CDR1 is SGHRS and CDR2 is YFSETQ. The CDR3 spans 15 residues. V lost 1 base and J lost 2, with 10 bases in between. Drawing the rest from reference TRBV5-1 and TRBJ2-1, the complete variable domain is KAGVTQTPRYLIKTRGQQVTLSCSPISGHRSVSWYQQTPGQGLQFLFEYFSETQRNKGNFPGRFSGRQFSNSRSEMNVSTLELGDSALYLCASSLIGIPYNEQFFGPGTRLTVL.